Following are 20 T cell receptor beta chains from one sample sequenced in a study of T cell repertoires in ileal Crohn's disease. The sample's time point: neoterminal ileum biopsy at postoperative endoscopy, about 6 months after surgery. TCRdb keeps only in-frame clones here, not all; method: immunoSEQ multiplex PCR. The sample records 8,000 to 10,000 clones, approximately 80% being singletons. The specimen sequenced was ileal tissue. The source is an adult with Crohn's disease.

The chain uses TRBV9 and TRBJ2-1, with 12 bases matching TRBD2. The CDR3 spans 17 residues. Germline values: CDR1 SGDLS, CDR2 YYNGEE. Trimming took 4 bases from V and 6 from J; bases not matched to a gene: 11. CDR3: CASSSDLTSGRLNEQFF. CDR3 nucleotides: TGTGCCAGCAGCTCGGACCTCACTAGCGGGAGGCTCAATGAGCAGTTCTTC.

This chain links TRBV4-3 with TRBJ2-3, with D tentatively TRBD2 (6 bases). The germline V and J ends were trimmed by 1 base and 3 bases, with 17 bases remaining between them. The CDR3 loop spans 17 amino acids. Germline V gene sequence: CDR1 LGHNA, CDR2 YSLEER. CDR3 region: CASSQASPGEVTDTQYF. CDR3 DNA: TGCGCCAGCAGCCAAGCGAGTCCGGGAGAGGTAACAGATACGCAGTATTTT.

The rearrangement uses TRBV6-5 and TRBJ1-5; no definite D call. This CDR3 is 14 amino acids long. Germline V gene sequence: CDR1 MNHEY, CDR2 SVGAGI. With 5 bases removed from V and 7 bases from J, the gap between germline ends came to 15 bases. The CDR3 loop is CASSEKTVRQPQHF. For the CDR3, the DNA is TGTGCCAGCAGTGAGAAAACAGTCCGCCAGCCCCAGCATTTT.

CDR3 residues: CASSSGGEENTEAFF. CDR3 sequence (DNA): TGTGCCAGCAGTTCGGGGGGGGAGGAGAACACTGAAGCTTTCTTT. The rearrangement joins TRBV28 to TRBJ1-1, with D maybe TRBD1 (5 bases). The CDR3 consists of 15 residues. The V and J ends lost 4 bases and 1 base respectively, with 13 bases between them. Germline CDR1 is MDHEN and CDR2 is SYDVKM.

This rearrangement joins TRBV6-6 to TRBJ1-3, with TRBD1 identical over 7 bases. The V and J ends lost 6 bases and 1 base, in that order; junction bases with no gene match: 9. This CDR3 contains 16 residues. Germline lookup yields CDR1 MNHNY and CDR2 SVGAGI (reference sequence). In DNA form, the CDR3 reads TGTGCCAGCAGCGGAATTACAGGGGAATCTGGAAACACCATATATTTT. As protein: CASSGITGESGNTIYF.

The CDR3 here is CASIPGGAGTGELFF. CDR3 DNA sequence: TGTGCCAGCATCCCCGGTGGTGCCGGGACCGGGGAGCTGTTTTTT. The rearrangement links TRBV6-6 to TRBJ2-2; D gene uncertain. Looked up from germline, CDR1 is MNHNY and CDR2 is SVGAGI (reference sequence). The CDR3 has 15 residues. The V and J ends lost 7 bases and 5 bases respectively, with 17 bases between them.

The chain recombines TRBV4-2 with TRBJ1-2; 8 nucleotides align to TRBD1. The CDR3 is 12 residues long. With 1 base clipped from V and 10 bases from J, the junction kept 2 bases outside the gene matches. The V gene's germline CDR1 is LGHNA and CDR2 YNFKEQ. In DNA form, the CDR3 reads TGTGCCAGCAGCCAAGGGACAGGGACCTACACCTTC. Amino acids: CASSQGTGTYTF.

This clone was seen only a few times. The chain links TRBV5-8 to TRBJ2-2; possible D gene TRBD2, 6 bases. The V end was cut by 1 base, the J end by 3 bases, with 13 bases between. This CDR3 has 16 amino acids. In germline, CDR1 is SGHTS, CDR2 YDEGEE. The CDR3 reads CASSLWEVTDTGELFF. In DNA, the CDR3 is TGTGCCAGCAGCTTGTGGGAGGTGACGGACACCGGGGAGCTGTTTTTT.

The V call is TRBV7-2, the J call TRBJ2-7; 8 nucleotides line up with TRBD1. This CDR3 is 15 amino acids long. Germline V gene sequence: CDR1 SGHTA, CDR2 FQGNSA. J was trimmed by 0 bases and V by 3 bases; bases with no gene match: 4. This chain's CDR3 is CASSLGQATSYEQYF. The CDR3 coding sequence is TGTGCCAGCAGCTTGGGACAGGCGACCTCCTACGAGCAGTACTTC.

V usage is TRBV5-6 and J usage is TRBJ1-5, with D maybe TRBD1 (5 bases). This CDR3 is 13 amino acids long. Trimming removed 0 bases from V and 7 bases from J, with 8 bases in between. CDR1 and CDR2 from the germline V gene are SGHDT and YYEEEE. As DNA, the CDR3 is TGTGCCAGCAGCTTGGGTCAGGGACAGCCCCAGCATTTT. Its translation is CASSLGQGQPQHF.

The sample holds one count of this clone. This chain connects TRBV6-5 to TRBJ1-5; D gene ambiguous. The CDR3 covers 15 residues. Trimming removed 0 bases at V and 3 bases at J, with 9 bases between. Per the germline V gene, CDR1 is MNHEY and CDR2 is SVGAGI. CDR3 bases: TGTGCCAGCAGTTACTCAACAGCCGACAATCAGCCCCAGCATTTT. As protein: CASSYSTADNQPQHF.

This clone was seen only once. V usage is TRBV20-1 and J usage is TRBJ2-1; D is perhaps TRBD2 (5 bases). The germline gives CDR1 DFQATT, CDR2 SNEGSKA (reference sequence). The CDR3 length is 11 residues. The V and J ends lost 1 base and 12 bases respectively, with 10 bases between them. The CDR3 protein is CSARAGELQFF. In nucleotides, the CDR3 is TGCAGTGCTAGAGCCGGGGAGTTGCAGTTCTTC.

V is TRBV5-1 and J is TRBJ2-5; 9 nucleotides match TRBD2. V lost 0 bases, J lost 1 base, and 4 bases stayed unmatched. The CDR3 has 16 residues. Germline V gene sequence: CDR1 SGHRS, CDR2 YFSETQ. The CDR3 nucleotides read TGCGCCAGCAGCTTGGTTGCTAGCGGGATCCAAGAGACCCAGTACTTC. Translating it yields CASSLVASGIQETQYF.

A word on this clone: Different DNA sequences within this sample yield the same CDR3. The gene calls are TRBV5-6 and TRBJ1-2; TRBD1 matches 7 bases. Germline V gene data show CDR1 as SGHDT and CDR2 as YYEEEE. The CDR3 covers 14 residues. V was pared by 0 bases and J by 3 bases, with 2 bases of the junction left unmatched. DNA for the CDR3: TGTGCCAGCAGCTTGGTCGACAGGGACTATGGCTACACCTTC. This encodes CASSLVDRDYGYTF.

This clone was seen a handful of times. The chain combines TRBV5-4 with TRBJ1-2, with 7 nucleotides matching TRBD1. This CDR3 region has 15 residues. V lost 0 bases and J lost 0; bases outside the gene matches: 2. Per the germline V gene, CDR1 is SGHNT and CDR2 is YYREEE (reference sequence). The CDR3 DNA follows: TGTGCCAGCAGCTTGGATCAGGGGGCTAACTATGGCTACACCTTC. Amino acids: CASSLDQGANYGYTF.

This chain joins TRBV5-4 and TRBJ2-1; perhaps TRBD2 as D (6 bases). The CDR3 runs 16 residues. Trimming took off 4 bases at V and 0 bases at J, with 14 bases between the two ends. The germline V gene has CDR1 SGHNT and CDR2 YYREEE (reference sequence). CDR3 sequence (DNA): TGTGCCAGCAGCCCTATGACTAGAGTCTCCTACAATGAGCAGTTCTTC. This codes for CASSPMTRVSYNEQFF.

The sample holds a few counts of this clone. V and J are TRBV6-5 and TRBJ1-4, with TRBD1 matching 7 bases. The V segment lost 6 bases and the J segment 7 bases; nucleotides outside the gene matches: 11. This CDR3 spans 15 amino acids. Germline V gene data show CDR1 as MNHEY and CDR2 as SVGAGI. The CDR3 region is CASSIRQGIREKLFF. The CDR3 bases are TGTGCCAGCAGCATACGACAGGGTATACGTGAAAAACTGTTTTTT.

CDR3 nucleotides: TGTGCCAGCAGCCCGAGAGCGGGAGGAGGATTGAATGAGCAGTTCTTC. Protein: CASSPRAGGGLNEQFF. The chain joins TRBV7-3 to TRBJ2-1, with 9 bases identical to TRBD2. From germline, CDR1 is SGHTA and CDR2 FQGTGA. Trimming cost V 5 bases and J 7 bases; bases outside gene matches: 12. The CDR3 consists of 16 residues.

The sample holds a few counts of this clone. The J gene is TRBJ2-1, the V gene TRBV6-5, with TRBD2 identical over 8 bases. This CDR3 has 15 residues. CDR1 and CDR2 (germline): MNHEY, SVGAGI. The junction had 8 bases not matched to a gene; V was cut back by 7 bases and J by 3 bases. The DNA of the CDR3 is TGTGCCAGCATTTGGAGCGGGAGACACTACAATGAGCAGTTCTTC. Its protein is CASIWSGRHYNEQFF.

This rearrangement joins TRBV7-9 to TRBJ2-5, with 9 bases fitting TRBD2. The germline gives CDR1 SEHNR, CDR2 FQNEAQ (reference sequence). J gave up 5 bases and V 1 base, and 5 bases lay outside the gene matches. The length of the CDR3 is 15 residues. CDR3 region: CASSLVGTSRETQYF. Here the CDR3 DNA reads TGTGCCAGCAGCTTAGTAGGGACTAGCCGCGAGACCCAGTACTTC.